The 25 T cell receptor beta chains listed next were all sequenced from one sample in a study of T cells in Graves' hyperthyroidism and ophthalmopathy. Amplified TCR beta CDR3 regions came from RNA transcripts. First-round RT-PCR with HTBI primers amplified the TCR CDR3 region. TCRdb ran MiXCR on the multiplex PCR reads and lists one entry per CDR3 protein. The data show 300,000 or so distinct CDR3 sequences, around 15% seen once. What was sequenced was blood. These receptors came from a woman aged 55-69 years with Graves' ophthalmopathy.

In its sample, this clonotype was seen many times. This chain connects TRBV29-1 to TRBJ1-1, with a weak D call TRBD1 (5 bases). V lost 7 bases, J lost 1 base, and 10 bases lay in between. This CDR3 comprises 12 residues. CDR1 SQVTM and CDR2 ANQGSEA come from the germline V gene. DNA of the CDR3: TGCAGCGCGGGGGACGGGAACACTGAAGCTTTCTTT. It codes for CSAGDGNTEAFF.

The rearrangement uses TRBV7-6 and TRBJ2-3; no definite D call. The CDR3 is 15 amino acids. Germline V lookup: CDR1 SGHVS, CDR2 FNYEAQ. V was clipped by 3 bases and J by 4 bases, with 14 bases between them. CDR3 region: CASSFLAKPADTQYF. CDR3 sequence (DNA): TGTGCCAGCAGCTTTTTAGCAAAACCCGCAGATACGCAGTATTTT.

J is TRBJ1-2 and V is TRBV9; the match to TRBD1 covers 7 bases. With 4 bases clipped from V and 2 bases from J, the junction kept 5 bases outside the gene matches. The germline V gene has CDR1 SGDLS and CDR2 YYNGEE. This CDR3 has 14 residues. CDR3 residues: CASSPMTGNYGYTF. The CDR3 bases are TGTGCCAGCAGCCCGATGACAGGGAACTATGGCTACACCTTC.

This clonotype was observed at least ten times. The chain carries TRBV2 and TRBJ1-5; D remains unclear. The CDR3 contains 13 residues. CDR1 and CDR2 from the germline V gene are SNHLY and FYNNEI. The V gene lost 1 base and the J gene lost 12 bases, with 13 bases spanning the gap. The CDR3 here is CASSEVVPSNQHF. In DNA, the CDR3 is TGTGCCAGCAGTGAAGTCGTCCCGAGTAACCAGCATTTT.

In its sample, this clonotype was seen a few times. The V gene is TRBV5-8, the J gene TRBJ2-1; 8 nucleotides match TRBD2. Unmatched junction bases numbered 6, after V lost 1 base and J lost 3 bases. Germline CDR1 SGHTS, CDR2 YDEGEE. This CDR3 region has 16 residues. This CDR3 reads CASSLSAGGGYNEQFF. The CDR3 DNA reads as TGTGCCAGCAGCTTGAGTGCGGGGGGAGGCTACAATGAGCAGTTCTTC.

This clonotype has at least ten counts. This chain connects TRBV9 to TRBJ2-3, with D possibly being TRBD1 or TRBD2 (6 bases each). CDR3 length: 13 amino acids. Trimming took off 7 bases at V and 0 bases at J, with 9 bases between the two ends. Per germline, CDR1 SGDLS and CDR2 YYNGEE. The CDR3 reads CASGGPSTDTQYF. CDR3 DNA sequence: TGTGCCAGCGGGGGGCCTAGCACAGATACGCAGTATTTT.

In its sample, this clonotype was seen many times. The chain has TRBV6-1 and TRBJ1-1, with no clear D. The germline V gene encodes CDR1 MNHNS and CDR2 SASEGT. The germline V and J ends were trimmed by 4 bases and 5 bases, with 17 bases remaining between them. This CDR3 comprises 15 residues. The CDR3: CASSVLQKLRTEAFF. The DNA of the CDR3 is TGTGCCAGCAGTGTGCTACAGAAATTGAGGACTGAAGCTTTCTTT.

This clonotype turned up a few times. Being one base from a much bigger clone, this may be a read error. The V call is TRBV19, the J call TRBJ1-5; 10 bases fit TRBD1. CDR1 LNHDA and CDR2 SQIVND come from the germline V gene (reference sequence). V lost 3 bases and J lost 4; bases outside the gene matches: 3. The CDR3 has 15 residues. CDR3 nucleotides: TGTGCCAGTAGTATGGGACAGGGGATTAATCAGCCCCAGCATTTT. This translates into CASSMGQGINQPQHF.

This clonotype was seen at least ten times. V and J are TRBV20-1 and TRBJ1-5, with TRBD1 identical over 7 bases. The CDR3 contains 12 residues. V was clipped by 5 bases and J by 5 bases; unmatched bases: 3. Germline loops: CDR1 DFQATT, CDR2 SNEGSKA (reference sequence). The CDR3 coding sequence is TGCAGTGCTCAAGGGGGCGATCAGCCCCAGCATTTT. Translated: CSAQGGDQPQHF.

At least ten counts were recorded for this clonotype. V gene TRBV20-1 combines with J gene TRBJ2-3; D may be TRBD1 (5 bases). The germline V gene encodes CDR1 DFQATT and CDR2 SNEGSKA (reference sequence). The CDR3 has 15 residues. The ends were cut back, 0 bases at V and 2 bases at J, with 12 bases in the middle. CDR3 nucleotides: TGCAGTGCTAGAGATCACCAGGGAAACACAGATACGCAGTATTTT. Residues: CSARDHQGNTDTQYF.

The rearrangement uses TRBV7-9 and TRBJ1-1, with TRBD1 identical over 8 bases. V shed 5 bases, J shed 10 bases, and the junction held 6 bases outside the gene matches. CDR1 is SEHNR and CDR2 is FQNEAQ in the germline V gene (reference sequence). The CDR3 covers 12 residues. The DNA for the CDR3 is TGTGCCAGCAGCATACAGGGGGTTGGAGCTTTCTTT. The encoded protein is CASSIQGVGAFF.

This clonotype was recorded many times. The chain is built from TRBV12-3 or TRBV12-4 and TRBJ1-1, with D unclear. The CDR3 is 13 amino acids. Trimming removed 6 bases from V and 1 base from J, with 9 bases in between. Written as DNA, the CDR3 is TGTGCCAGCAGGTGGGAAAAGAACACTGAAGCTTTCTTT. The encoded protein is CASRWEKNTEAFF.

The sample holds many counts of this clonotype. The chain links TRBV6-2 or TRBV6-3 to TRBJ2-3; 8 nucleotides align to TRBD2. Trimming took 6 bases from V and 2 from J; bases not matched to a gene: 7. Germline V gives CDR1 MNHEY, CDR2 SVGEGT. The CDR3 is made up of 15 amino acids. The CDR3 DNA sequence: TGTGCCAGCAGGCCAGCGGGGGTCCCCACAGATACGCAGTATTTT. The encoded protein is CASRPAGVPTDTQYF.

This clonotype was counted between two and nine times. The chain uses TRBV9 and TRBJ2-7, with unresolved D. CDR3 length: 13 amino acids. Germline V gene sequence: CDR1 SGDLS, CDR2 YYNGEE. Trimming took off 3 bases at V and 3 bases at J, with 10 bases between the two ends. In DNA form, the CDR3 reads TGTGCCAGCAGCGCCTTTCCAAACTACGAGCAGTACTTC. Protein: CASSAFPNYEQYF.

This clonotype was counted at least ten times. The CDR3 region has the DNA TGCGCCAGCAGCTCGCAAGGGACGGAAAGTGAAAAACTGTTTTTT. Protein product: CASSSQGTESEKLFF. The rearrangement links TRBV5-1 to TRBJ1-4; maybe TRBD1 (5 bases). CDR3 length: 15 amino acids. Trimming removed 3 bases at V and 7 bases at J, with 16 bases between. Germline assignment: CDR1 SGHRS and CDR2 YFSETQ. The full variable domain, completed using reference TRBV5-1 and TRBJ1-4, is KAGVTQTPRYLIKTRGQQVTLSCSPISGHRSVSWYQQTPGQGLQFLFEYFSETQRNKGNFPGRFSGRQFSNSRSEMNVSTLELGDSALYLCASSSQGTESEKLFFGSGTQLSVL.

V and J are TRBV4-1 and TRBJ2-3; 9 bases map to TRBD2. CDR1 is MGHRA, CDR2 YSYEKL, per germline. J lost 4 bases, V lost 3 bases, and 11 bases had no gene match. The CDR3 sequence is 17 residues long. CDR3 amino acids: CASSQEPGLALSDTQYF. The DNA of the CDR3 is TGCGCCAGCAGCCAGGAACCGGGACTAGCATTGTCAGATACGCAGTATTTT.

This clonotype came up many times. Sequence at one end of the junction differs from germline and may be a read error. V and J are TRBV20-1 and TRBJ2-5; maybe TRBD1 (5 bases). Germline values: CDR1 DFQATT, CDR2 SNEGSKA (reference sequence). This CDR3 has 14 residues. In DNA, the CDR3 is TGCAGTGCCGTAGGGGCACCCAGTCAAGAGGCCCAGTACTTC. Translating it yields CSAVGAPSQEAQYF.

This clonotype was recorded many times. The chain links TRBV7-9 to TRBJ2-1, with no clear D. V was trimmed by 5 bases and J by 5 bases, leaving 7 bases between them. CDR1 is SEHNR and CDR2 is FQNEAQ in the germline V gene (reference sequence). This CDR3 region has 12 residues. Written as DNA, the CDR3 is TGTGCCAGCAGCCAAAGTAACAATGAGCAGTTCTTC. Its protein is CASSQSNNEQFF. Using reference TRBV7-9 and TRBJ2-1 for the parts outside the CDR3, the full variable domain is DTGVSQNPRHKITKRGQNVTFRCDPISEHNRLYWYRQTLGQGPEFLTYFQNEAQLEKSRLLSDRFSAERPKGSFSTLEIQRTEQGDSAMYLCASSQSNNEQFFGPGTRLTVL.

V gene TRBV6-2 or TRBV6-3 combines with J gene TRBJ2-5; TRBD2 matches 10 bases. CDR3 length: 16 amino acids. In germline, CDR1 is MNHEY, CDR2 SVGEGT. J gave up 1 base and V 6 bases, and 8 bases lay outside the gene matches. The CDR3 DNA reads TGTGCCAGCAGCAGACAAAGCGGGGGGGCCCAAGAGACCCAGTACTTC. Translated: CASSRQSGGAQETQYF.

This clonotype was seen ten or more times. The rearrangement joins TRBV30 to TRBJ2-1; the match to TRBD1 covers 7 bases. There are 14 residues in the CDR3. With 7 bases clipped from V and 0 bases from J, the junction kept 6 bases outside the gene matches. Germline values: CDR1 GTSNPN, CDR2 SVGIG (reference sequence). The DNA for the CDR3 is TGTGCCTCCCAGGACAGGAGCTCCTACAATGAGCAGTTCTTC. Protein product: CASQDRSSYNEQFF.

This clonotype was counted a few times. The gene calls are TRBV20-1 and TRBJ2-3; 8 nucleotides match TRBD1. V dropped 3 bases and J dropped 4; count of bases not matched to a gene: 12. Germline lookup yields CDR1 DFQATT and CDR2 SNEGSKA (reference sequence). This CDR3 region has 16 residues. The CDR3 sequence: CSARPIPGQAADTQYF. CDR3 nucleotide sequence: TGCAGTGCTAGGCCCATACCGGGACAGGCGGCAGATACGCAGTATTTT.

This clonotype was picked up a small number of times. This chain links TRBV6-1 with TRBJ1-5; 10 nucleotides align to TRBD1. CDR1 is MNHNS, CDR2 SASEGT, per germline. The CDR3 runs to 13 residues. With 8 bases clipped from V and 6 bases from J, the junction kept 4 bases outside the gene matches. For the CDR3, the DNA is TGTGCCAGCGGGGACAGGGGATTTCAGCCCCAGCATTTT. It encodes CASGDRGFQPQHF.

This clonotype was seen at least ten times. The CDR3 protein is CASPRGFAKAFF. CDR3 DNA: TGTGCCAGCCCCCGGGGTTTTGCTAAAGCTTTCTTT. The chain joins TRBV7-8 to TRBJ1-1; unclear D gene. Germline lookup yields CDR1 SGHVS and CDR2 FQNEAQ. Deletions cut 8 bases from V and 9 bases from J, with 16 bases between. CDR3 size: 12 residues.

In its sample, this clonotype was seen many times. The chain is built from TRBV5-1 and TRBJ2-2; TRBD2 aligns across 9 bases. V lost 0 bases and J lost 0; bases outside the gene matches: 6. In germline, CDR1 is SGHRS, CDR2 YFSETQ. The CDR3 contains 18 residues. The CDR3 region is CASSLVLTSGANTGELFF. The CDR3 nucleotides are TGCGCCAGCAGCTTGGTTTTGACTAGCGGTGCGAACACCGGGGAGCTGTTTTTT. Complete variable domain (other parts from reference TRBV5-1 and TRBJ2-2): KAGVTQTPRYLIKTRGQQVTLSCSPISGHRSVSWYQQTPGQGLQFLFEYFSETQRNKGNFPGRFSGRQFSNSRSEMNVSTLELGDSALYLCASSLVLTSGANTGELFFGEGSRLTVL.

The CDR3 reads CASSMVTRGTGIYEQYF. The CDR3 DNA is TGTGCCAGTAGTATGGTCACACGTGGGACAGGGATATACGAGCAGTACTTC. This chain joins TRBV19 and TRBJ2-7, with 9 nucleotides matching TRBD1. Germline V gene data show CDR1 as LNHDA and CDR2 as SQIVND (reference sequence). The CDR3 consists of 17 residues. V dropped 3 bases and J dropped 4; count of bases not matched to a gene: 13.